This T cell receptor beta chain appears in the sequencing data of a study of Ad26.COV2.S vaccination and SARS-CoV-2 variants. Whole-study context: Recipients of Ad26.COV2.S got it intramuscularly, once or twice 56 days apart. Whole-study findings and limits: Responses of spike-specific T cells (both CD8+ and CD4+) reportedly showed substantial breadth after vaccination. Using TCR breadth and depth analyses may have led to underestimated total T cell responses.

Described treatment: some 20 received Ad26.COV2.S at low or high dose, single or two shots; about 5 received placebo; per-sample allocation not given. Collection of the samples took place on day 63 after the first injection of vaccine or placebo. The method was immunoSEQ multiplex PCR; TCRdb's version includes in-frame clones alone and lacks a portion of them. The table records fewer than 400,000 clones, roughly 88% of them present only once. To note about this clone: Its antigen remains unidentified.

V lost 5 bases and J lost 3, with 8 bases in between. Germline CDR1 reads LNHDA; CDR2 reads SQIVND (reference sequence). The CDR3 contains 13 residues. The sample consisted of peripheral blood, taken in a trial of Ad26.COV2.S vaccine versus placebo. This rearrangement joins TRBV19 to TRBJ1-5; D uncertain. This clonotype was obtained from a person aged 18-60 years who received the Ad26.COV2.S COVID-19 vaccine or a placebo. The CDR3 DNA reads TGTGCCAGTAGTTACGGTCCCAATCAGCCCCAGCATTTT. Protein product: CASSYGPNQPQHF.